A selection of T cell receptor beta chains follows, all from one sample in a study of blood T cell repertoires in COVID-19. This table comes from immunoSEQ multiplex PCR, and its TCRdb copy is limited to in-frame clones, with some not included. This table holds hundreds of thousands of clones, 88% found once. Sequences were obtained from peripheral blood. Receptors were obtained from a woman in her 50s with COVID-19, enrolled during active disease. The conserved cysteine and the conserved F or W are not part of the CDR3 here.

j_gene | v_gene | CDR3aa
TRBJ2-4 | TRBV19 | ASSAVLSPKNIQY
TRBJ2-1 | TRBV7-6 | ASSLGAGLGNEQF
TRBJ1-1 | TRBV9 | ASSVDQATEAF
TRBJ1-5 | TRBV5-5 | ASSLTGTNSNQPQH
TRBJ2-5 | TRBV11-1 | ASSLSQRGGVTQY
TRBJ2-3 | TRBV5-1 | ASSKDRGRSTDTQY
TRBJ2-2 | TRBV12-5 | ASGPPLAYTGELF
TRBJ2-1 | TRBV25-1 | ASIGAGGPYNEQF
TRBJ1-4 | TRBV30 | AWLDRGLLGEKLF
TRBJ2-3 | TRBV5-1 | ASSLSSVAPDTQY
TRBJ2-3 | TRBV7-9 | ASSPASGGPSAGTQY
TRBJ1-5 | TRBV2 | ASSGRGNQPQH
TRBJ1-2 | TRBV12-3/TRBV12-4 | ASSLQMNYGYT
TRBJ2-7 | TRBV6-4 | ASTWTGGGYEQY
TRBJ2-7 | TRBV10-3 | AISRVIYEQY
TRBJ2-3 | TRBV27 | ASSLAGTGGTDTQY
TRBJ2-3 | TRBV29-1 | SVVGDMITDTQY
TRBJ2-6 | TRBV15 | ATSRGAGANVLT
TRBJ2-3 | TRBV18 | ASSTELIDTQY
TRBJ1-1 | TRBV18 | ASSPGLAGGPEAF
TRBJ2-5 | TRBV5-4 | ASSLLGGRWETQY
TRBJ2-7 | TRBV5-1 | ASSFGMGPDRVGEQY
TRBJ1-2 | TRBV10-3 | AISGSGGANYGYT
TRBJ2-3 | TRBV5-4 | ASSLASFGGFDTQY
TRBJ2-3 | TRBV3-1/TRBV3-2 | ASSHQDRRQGTTDTQY
TRBJ2-1 | TRBV7-3 | ASSADYNYNEQF
TRBJ1-2 | TRBV5-1 | ASSSTGSDFDGYT
TRBJ1-1 | TRBV9 | ASSVGSGEAF
TRBJ1-1 | TRBV12-3/TRBV12-4 | ASVEGMSEAF
TRBJ1-4 | TRBV6-5 | ASRRQGNEKLF
TRBJ1-2 | TRBV12-3/TRBV12-4 | ASSLGQFRGYT
TRBJ2-1 | TRBV6-5 | ASRAAGDEQF
TRBJ2-2 | TRBV6-5 | ASSSRGVHTGELF
TRBJ1-1 | TRBV12-3/TRBV12-4 | ASSLDREAF
TRBJ1-6 | TRBV6-5 | ASTQTGRNNSPLH
TRBJ1-1 | TRBV20-1 | SASQAYTEAF
TRBJ1-1 | TRBV27 | ASSPLRQGDRAF
TRBJ1-1 | TRBV6-5 | ASSYNRAFAEAF
TRBJ1-3 | TRBV4-2 | ASSQDDSSGNTIY
TRBJ1-1 | TRBV30 | AWSQMDTEAF
TRBJ2-1 | TRBV18 | ASSPGLAGGDEQF
TRBJ1-1 | TRBV2 | ASSPGVANTEAF
TRBJ1-2 | TRBV7-8 | ASSPTGKTAGYGYT
TRBJ1-2 | TRBV5-1 | ASSSTTGTGTGYT
TRBJ1-3 | TRBV6-5 | ASSNRGSGNTIY
TRBJ1-5 | TRBV18 | ASSLGDQPQH
TRBJ1-4 | TRBV10-3 | AISLTVGEKLF
TRBJ2-2 | TRBV6-5 | ASSYEGAGELF
TRBJ1-1 | TRBV20-1 | SAPYRGEAF
TRBJ1-2 | TRBV3-1/TRBV3-2 | ASSQAFSFVRGHGYT
TRBJ2-5 | TRBV30 | AWSRGSQETQY
TRBJ1-1 | TRBV2 | ASTSGEGSTEAF
TRBJ2-7 | TRBV7-2 | ASSLRQDRYEQY
TRBJ1-2 | TRBV13 | ASSLGGGGGDYGYT
TRBJ1-2 | TRBV3-1/TRBV3-2 | ASSPGGGANGYT